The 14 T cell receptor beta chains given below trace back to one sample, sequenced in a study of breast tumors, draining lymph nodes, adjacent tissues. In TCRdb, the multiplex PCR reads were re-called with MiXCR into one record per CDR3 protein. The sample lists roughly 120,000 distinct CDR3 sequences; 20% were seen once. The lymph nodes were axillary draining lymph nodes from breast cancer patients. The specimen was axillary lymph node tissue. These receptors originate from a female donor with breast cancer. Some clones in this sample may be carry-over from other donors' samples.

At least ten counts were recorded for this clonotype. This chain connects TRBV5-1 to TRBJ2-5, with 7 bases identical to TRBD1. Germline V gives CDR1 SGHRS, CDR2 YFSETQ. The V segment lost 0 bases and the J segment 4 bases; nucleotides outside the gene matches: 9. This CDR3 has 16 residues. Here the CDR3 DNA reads TGCGCCAGCAGCTTGGTCCCGACAGGGAATGGAGAGACCCAGTACTTC. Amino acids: CASSLVPTGNGETQYF.

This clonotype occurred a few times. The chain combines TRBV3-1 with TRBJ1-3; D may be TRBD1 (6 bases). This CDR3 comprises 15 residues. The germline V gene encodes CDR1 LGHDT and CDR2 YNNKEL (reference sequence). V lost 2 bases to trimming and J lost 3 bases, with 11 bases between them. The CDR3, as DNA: TGTGCCAGCAGCCAACCAGGGGTGTTTGGAAACACCATATATTTT. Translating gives CASSQPGVFGNTIYF.

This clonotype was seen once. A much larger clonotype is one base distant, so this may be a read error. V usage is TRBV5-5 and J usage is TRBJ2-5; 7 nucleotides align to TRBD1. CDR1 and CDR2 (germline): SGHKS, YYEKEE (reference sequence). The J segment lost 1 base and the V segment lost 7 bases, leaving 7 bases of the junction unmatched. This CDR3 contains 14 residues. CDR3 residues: CASCIGDSQETQYF. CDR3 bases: TGTGCCAGCTGCATTGGGGACAGCCAAGAGACCCAGTACTTC.

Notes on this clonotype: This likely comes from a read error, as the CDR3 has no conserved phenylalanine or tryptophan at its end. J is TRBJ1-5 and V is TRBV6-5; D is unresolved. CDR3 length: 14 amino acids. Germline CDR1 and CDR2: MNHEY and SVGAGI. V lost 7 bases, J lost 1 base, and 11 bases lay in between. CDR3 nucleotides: TGTGCCAGCACTCGAGAGGTAAGCAATCAGCCCCAGCATTCT. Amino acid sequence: CASTREVSNQPQHS.

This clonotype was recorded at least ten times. CDR3 sequence: CASSMGRGTGFTGELFF. The CDR3, as DNA: TGTGCCAGTAGTATGGGCCGAGGGACAGGTTTCACCGGGGAGCTGTTTTTT. The rearrangement links TRBV19 to TRBJ2-2; 8 bases are shared with TRBD1. The CDR3 consists of 17 residues. The V gene end was trimmed by 3 bases and the J gene end by 4 bases; junction bases not matched to a gene: 10. The germline gives CDR1 LNHDA, CDR2 SQIVND (reference sequence).

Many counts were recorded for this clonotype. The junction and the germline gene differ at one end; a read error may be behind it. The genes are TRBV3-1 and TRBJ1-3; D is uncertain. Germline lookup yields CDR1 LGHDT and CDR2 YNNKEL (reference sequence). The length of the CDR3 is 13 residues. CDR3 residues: CASSPGSGNTIYF. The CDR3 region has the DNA TGCGCCAGCAGCCCCGGGTCCGGAAACACCATATATTTT.

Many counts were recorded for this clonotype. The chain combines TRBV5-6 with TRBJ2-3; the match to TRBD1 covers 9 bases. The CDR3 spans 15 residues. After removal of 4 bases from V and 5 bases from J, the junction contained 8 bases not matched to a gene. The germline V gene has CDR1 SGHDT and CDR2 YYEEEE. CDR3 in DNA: TGTGCCAGCAGCGCCGGGACAGGGACATTAGATACGCAGTATTTT. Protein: CASSAGTGTLDTQYF.

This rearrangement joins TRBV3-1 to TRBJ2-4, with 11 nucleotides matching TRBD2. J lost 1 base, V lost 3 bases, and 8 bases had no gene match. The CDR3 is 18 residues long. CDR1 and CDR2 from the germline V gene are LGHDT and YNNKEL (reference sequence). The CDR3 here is CASSQLAGGIRAKNIQYF. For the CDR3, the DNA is TGTGCCAGCAGCCAGCTAGCGGGGGGCATTCGGGCCAAAAACATTCAGTACTTC.

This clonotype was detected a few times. In DNA form, the CDR3 reads TGTGCCAGCAGAGAGGGGGGGGGGGGAAAAGAGACCCAGTACTTC. This sequence encodes CASREGGGGKETQYF. This sequence joins TRBV12-3 or TRBV12-4 and TRBJ2-5, with D possibly being TRBD2 (7 bases). Trimming took 6 bases from V and 3 from J, leaving 17 bases between them. This CDR3 is 15 amino acids long.

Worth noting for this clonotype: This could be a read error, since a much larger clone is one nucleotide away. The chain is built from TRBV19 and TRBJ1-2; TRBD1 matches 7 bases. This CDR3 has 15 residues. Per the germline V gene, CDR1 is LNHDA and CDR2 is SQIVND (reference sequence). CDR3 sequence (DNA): TGTGCCAGTAGTACTTCAGGGGGTGCTCACTATGGCCACACCTTC. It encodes CASSTSGGAHYGHTF. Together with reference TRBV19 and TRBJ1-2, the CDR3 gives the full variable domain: DGGITQSPKYLFRKEGQNVTLSCEQNLNHDAMYWYRQDPGQGLRLIYYSQIVNDFQKGDIAEGYSVSREKKESFPLTVTSAQKNPTAFYLCASSTSGGAHYGHTFGSGTRLTVV.

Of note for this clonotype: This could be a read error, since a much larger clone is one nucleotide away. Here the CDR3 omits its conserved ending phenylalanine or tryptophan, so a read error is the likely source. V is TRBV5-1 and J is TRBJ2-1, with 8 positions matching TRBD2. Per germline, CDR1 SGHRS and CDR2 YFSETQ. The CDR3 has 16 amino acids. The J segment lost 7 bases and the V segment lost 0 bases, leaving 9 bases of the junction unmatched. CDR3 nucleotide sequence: TGCGCCAGCAGCTTGGTTAGCGGGGCCGGGTTGAATGAGCAGTTCCTC. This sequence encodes CASSLVSGAGLNEQFL.

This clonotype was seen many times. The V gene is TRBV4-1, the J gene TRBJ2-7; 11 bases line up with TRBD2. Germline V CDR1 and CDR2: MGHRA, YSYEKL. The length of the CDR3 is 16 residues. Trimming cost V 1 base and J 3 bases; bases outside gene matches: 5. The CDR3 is CASSQVLAGGFYEQYF. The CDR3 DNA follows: TGCGCCAGCAGCCAAGTCCTAGCGGGAGGCTTCTACGAGCAGTACTTC.

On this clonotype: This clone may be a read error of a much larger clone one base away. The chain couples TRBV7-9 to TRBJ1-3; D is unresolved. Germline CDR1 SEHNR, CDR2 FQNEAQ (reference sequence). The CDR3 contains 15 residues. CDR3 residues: CASSLDFSSGSTIYF. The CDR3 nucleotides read TGTGCCAGCAGCTTAGATTTTTCTTCCGGAAGCACCATATATTTT.

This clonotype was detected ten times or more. As DNA, the CDR3 is TGTGCCAGCAGCCCCCTTGGTCGGGGATTAGATACGCAGTATTTT. It is translated as CASSPLGRGLDTQYF. The J gene is TRBJ2-3, the V gene TRBV11-2; D may be TRBD2 (5 bases). The V and J ends lost 5 bases and 5 bases respectively, with 17 bases between them. From germline, CDR1 is SGHAT and CDR2 FQNNGV. The CDR3 covers 15 residues.